This is a list of T cell receptor beta chains from one sample in a study of T cell responses to AZD1222 COVID-19 vaccine. This table comes from immunoSEQ multiplex PCR, and its TCRdb copy is limited to in-frame clones, with some not included. The sample carries fewer than 85,000 clones, around four fifths recorded once. The specimen comprised peripheral blood, sampled 28 days after the second AZD1222 dose. These TCRs come from an adult who received the AZD1222 COVID-19 vaccine. CDR3s include the opening cysteine and the closing phenylalanine or tryptophan. The D gene is left open where the match is weak. The size entry is marked missing in some rows and otherwise reads once, few, many or a size class.

>-|TRBV28|TRBJ1-3|TRBD1
CASSRTGTGYNTIYF
TGTGCCAGCAGCCGAACCGGGACAGGGTACAACACCATATATTTT
>-|TRBV4-3|TRBJ1-2|-
CASSQDFGYGYTF
TGCGCCAGCAGCCAAGATTTCGGTTATGGCTACACCTTC
>-|TRBV12-3/TRBV12-4|TRBJ1-2|TRBD1
CASSPGTGGYTF
TGTGCCAGCAGTCCGGGGACAGGTGGCTACACCTTC
>-|TRBV6-5|TRBJ2-6|-
CASKVVGANVLTF
TGTGCCAGCAAGGTGGTTGGGGCCAACGTCCTGACTTTC
>few|TRBV28|TRBJ1-5|-
CASSWGPGDSNQPQHF
TGTGCCAGCAGTTGGGGGCCAGGGGACTCCAATCAGCCCCAGCATTTT
>-|TRBV18|TRBJ2-5|TRBD2
CASRGGRQETQYF
TGTGCCAGCCGGGGAGGGAGACAAGAGACCCAGTACTTC
>-|TRBV29-1|TRBJ2-1|TRBD2
CSVGGGSSYNEQFF
TGCAGCGTTGGGGGGGGAAGCTCCTACAATGAGCAGTTCTTC
>-|TRBV28|TRBJ2-7|TRBD1
CASRRDSPYEQYF
TGTGCCAGCAGAAGGGACAGTCCCTACGAGCAGTACTTC
>-|TRBV5-4|TRBJ1-2|-
CASSTGYGYTF
TGTGCCAGCAGCACAGGGTATGGCTACACCTTC
>-|TRBV28|TRBJ2-1|TRBD2
CATRVAGGKNEQFF
TGTGCTACGCGGGTAGCGGGAGGTAAGAATGAGCAGTTCTTC
>-|TRBV25-1|TRBJ1-6|-
CASSLGRGYNSPLHF
TGTGCCAGCAGTCTGGGGAGGGGATATAATTCACCCCTCCACTTT
>few|TRBV6-5|TRBJ1-2|-
CASSYGGNGYTF
TGTGCCAGCAGTTACGGGGGGAACGGCTACACCTTC
>-|TRBV20-1|TRBJ1-2|-
CSASDTGRDGYTF
TGCAGTGCTAGTGATACGGGGCGAGATGGCTACACCTTC
>-|TRBV7-2|TRBJ1-3|TRBD1
CASSFGTGGGNTIYF
TGTGCCAGCAGCTTCGGGACAGGGGGTGGAAACACCATATATTTT
>once|TRBV9|TRBJ2-5|-
CASSVAGGSETQYF
TGTGCCAGCAGCGTAGCCGGGGGCTCAGAGACCCAGTACTTC
>-|TRBV28|TRBJ2-7|TRBD1
CASSSAGGSAYEQYF
TGTGCCAGCAGTTCGGCAGGGGGCAGCGCCTACGAGCAGTACTTC
>-|TRBV30|TRBJ1-3|-
CAWSWLSGNTIYF
TGTGCCTGGAGTTGGCTCTCTGGAAACACCATATATTTT
>-|TRBV4-2|TRBJ2-7|-
CASSHAGQGYEQYF
TGTGCCAGCAGCCATGCAGGGCAAGGTTACGAGCAGTACTTC
>-|TRBV18|TRBJ2-7|TRBD1
CASFQGQESSYEQYF
TGTGCCAGCTTCCAAGGACAGGAAAGCTCCTACGAGCAGTACTTC
>once|TRBV27|TRBJ2-7|-
CASSLKGRQSDEQYF
TGTGCCAGCAGTTTAAAGGGGCGCCAGTCGGACGAGCAGTACTTC
>-|TRBV29-1|TRBJ1-1|-
CSVLKGSVPEAFF
TGCAGCGTTTTAAAGGGGTCGGTACCTGAAGCTTTCTTT
>-|TRBV7-2|TRBJ2-3|-
CASSLVGQGGTDTQYF
TGTGCCAGCAGCTTAGTTGGTCAGGGTGGCACAGATACGCAGTATTTT
>-|TRBV6-2/TRBV6-3|TRBJ2-7|-
CASSQDTGEQYF
TGTGCCAGCAGTCAAGACACGGGCGAGCAGTACTTC
>few|TRBV5-8|TRBJ2-7|-
CASNGPHSYEQYF
TGTGCCAGCAACGGGCCTCACTCCTACGAGCAGTACTTC
>many|TRBV2|TRBJ2-3|-
CARTGHPADTQYF
TGTGCCAGAACGGGCCACCCCGCCGATACGCAGTATTTT
>-|TRBV11-2|TRBJ1-1|-
CASSTTVNTEAFF
TGTGCCAGCAGTACGACAGTTAACACTGAAGCTTTCTTT
>-|TRBV7-6|TRBJ1-1|TRBD1
CASSPRGPLTTEAFF
TGTGCCAGCAGCCCCAGGGGGCCGCTGACCACTGAAGCTTTCTTT
>-|TRBV2|TRBJ1-5|-
CASSGHVGDQPQHF
TGTGCCAGCAGTGGACACGTCGGGGATCAGCCCCAGCATTTT
>-|TRBV28|TRBJ1-3|-
CASTPDGSGNTIYF
TGTGCCAGCACCCCCGACGGCTCTGGAAACACCATATATTTT
>few|TRBV11-2|TRBJ1-6|TRBD1
CASSPDRAYNSPLHF
TGTGCCAGCAGCCCCGACAGGGCCTATAATTCACCCCTCCACTTT
>-|TRBV28|TRBJ1-4|TRBD1
CASSLTGRDEKLFF
TGTGCCAGCAGTTTGACAGGGCGTGATGAAAAACTGTTTTTT
>-|TRBV7-2|TRBJ2-2|TRBD2
CASSPSAGGLSTGELFF
TGTGCCAGCAGCCCTTCAGCGGGAGGGCTTAGCACCGGGGAGCTGTTTTTT
>-|TRBV24-1|TRBJ2-7|TRBD2
CATSDGLAGGREQYF
TGTGCCACCAGTGATGGACTAGCGGGAGGGCGGGAGCAGTACTTC
>-|TRBV2|TRBJ2-7|-
CASSAEKSYEQYF
TGTGCCAGCAGTGCTGAGAAATCCTACGAGCAGTACTTC
>once|TRBV20-1|TRBJ1-1|-
CSAKGDTEAFF
TGCAGTGCTAAAGGGGACACTGAAGCTTTCTTT
>few|TRBV30|TRBJ1-2|TRBD1
CAWRGTGAGYTF
TGTGCCTGGAGGGGGACAGGGGCTGGCTACACCTTC
>-|TRBV28|TRBJ1-1|-
CASSLISVPGAFF
TGTGCCAGCAGTCTAATTTCCGTCCCAGGGGCTTTCTTT
>-|TRBV5-1|TRBJ1-1|TRBD1
CASSVQGRDTEAFF
TGCGCCAGCAGCGTACAGGGGAGGGACACTGAAGCTTTCTTT
>-|TRBV29-1|TRBJ2-6|-
CSVEDGATGANVLTF
TGCAGCGTTGAAGACGGGGCCACTGGGGCCAACGTCCTGACTTTC
>-|TRBV30|TRBJ1-2|-
CALGPVSHPNYGYTF
TGTGCCTTAGGCCCCGTCTCCCATCCCAACTATGGCTACACCTTC
>-|TRBV28|TRBJ1-5|-
CAGSAFGQEEADPSNQPQHF
TGTGCCGGCTCGGCCTTTGGCCAGGAAGAGGCCGATCCTAGCAATCAGCCCCAGCATTTT
>-|TRBV19|TRBJ2-4|-
CASSIGQENIQYF
TGTGCCAGTAGTATCGGCCAGGAAAACATTCAGTACTTC
>-|TRBV30|TRBJ1-1|-
CALRQGPYTEAFF
TGTGCTTTACGGCAGGGTCCGTACACTGAAGCTTTCTTT
>-|TRBV18|TRBJ1-5|-
CASSPPGGNQPQHF
TGTGCCAGCTCACCACCCGGGGGCAATCAGCCCCAGCATTTT
>-|TRBV19|TRBJ2-7|TRBD1
CASSMNRGPYEQYF
TGTGCCAGTAGTATGAACAGGGGGCCCTACGAGCAGTACTTC
>once|TRBV28|TRBJ1-5|TRBD1
CASGTGTGGPLSNQPQHF
TGTGCCAGCGGCACCGGGACAGGGGGCCCCCTAAGCAATCAGCCCCAGCATTTT
>few|TRBV6-1|TRBJ1-2|TRBD1
CASSEKWTGLYGYTF
TGTGCCAGCAGTGAAAAGTGGACAGGACTCTATGGCTACACCTTC
>-|TRBV4-2|TRBJ2-1|TRBD1
CASSQDGQGAGMQQFF
TGTGCCAGCAGCCAAGATGGACAGGGGGCGGGCATGCAGCAGTTCTTC
>-|TRBV7-2|TRBJ1-2|-
CASSPRQSPGDGYTF
TGTGCCAGCAGCCCCCGTCAGTCCCCAGGCGATGGCTACACCTTC
>once|TRBV20-1|TRBJ1-1|-
CSASNSENTEAFF
TGCAGTGCTAGTAACAGCGAGAACACTGAAGCTTTCTTT
>-|TRBV6-6|TRBJ2-7|-
CASSDRSYEQYF
TGTGCCAGCAGTGACAGGTCCTACGAGCAGTACTTC
>-|TRBV5-1|TRBJ2-1|TRBD2
CASSLSGTSGYNEQFF
TGCGCCAGCAGCTTGTCCGGGACTAGCGGTTACAATGAGCAGTTCTTC